The rows below give T cell receptor beta chains drawn from one sample of a study of cytomegalovirus exposure and HLA in healthy donors. TCRdb's copy holds only in-frame clones and misses some; the assay was immunoSEQ multiplex PCR. Here the sample spans some 260,000 clones, 90% being singletons. Sequencing was done on a sample of PBMCs. The receptors come from a woman under 40 in good health and CMV-seronegative. Each CDR3 is given with its conserved first and last residue. D genes are given only for firm matches. Expanded clones get a size class; other rows say once, few or many, or leave the size out.

cdr3_length j_call d_call clone_size v_call cdr3_nt cdr3_aa
15 TRBJ2-6 . once TRBV9 TGTGCCAGCAGCGTCCGGGGCTCTGGGGCCAACGTCCTGACTTTC CASSVRGSGANVLTF
14 TRBJ2-5 TRBD1 . TRBV27 TGTGCCAGCAGTAGGGGACAGGGGAGAGAGACCCAGTACTTC CASSRGQGRETQYF
16 TRBJ1-2 . . TRBV18 TGTGCCAGCTCACCCTCCGGGGGGCCACTGAACTATGGCTACACCTTC CASSPSGGPLNYGYTF
13 TRBJ2-7 . few TRBV11-3 TGTGCCAGCAGCTTAGGTCTGTGGGGCGAGCAGTACTTC CASSLGLWGEQYF
14 TRBJ2-2 . . TRBV11-3 TGTGCCAGCAGCTTACGTGGTAACACCGGGGAGCTGTTTTTT CASSLRGNTGELFF
13 TRBJ2-1 . once TRBV5-6 TGTGCCAGCAGCTTGTTAGGGATCAATGAGCAGTTCTTC CASSLLGINEQFF
14 TRBJ2-1 . . TRBV28 TGTGCCAGCAGTAGTGCTCCAGGGAGAAATGAGCAGTTCTTC CASSSAPGRNEQFF
14 TRBJ2-5 TRBD1 . TRBV27 TGTGCCAGCAGTTTAACAGGGGGCTTGGAGACCCAGTACTTC CASSLTGGLETQYF
14 TRBJ1-5 . . TRBV11-2 TGTGCCAGCAGCTTAGGGACTAGCAATCAGCCCCAGCATTTT CASSLGTSNQPQHF
14 TRBJ2-1 . . TRBV7-2 TGTGCCAGCAGCTTAGTCGCAGCCCTCGGTGAGCAGTTCTTC CASSLVAALGEQFF
16 TRBJ2-3 TRBD2 . TRBV7-8 TGTGCCAGCAGCGGGCTGGCTAGCGGGAGTGGAGATACGCAGTATTTT CASSGLASGSGDTQYF
15 TRBJ2-1 TRBD2 . TRBV5-1 TGCGCCAGCAGCTTAACTAGCGGCTCCTACAATGAGCAGTTCTTC CASSLTSGSYNEQFF
15 TRBJ2-3 . . TRBV4-1 TGCGCCAGCAGTTCTGGCCCCGGAGCAGCCGATACGCAGTATTTT CASSSGPGAADTQYF
14 TRBJ2-1 . . TRBV27 TGTGCCAGCAGTCCCGATCTTATTTTTGGCAAGCAGTTCTTC CASSPDLIFGKQFF
15 TRBJ1-2 . . TRBV4-3 TGCGCCAGCAGCCAAGATCGAGGGGCCTTCTATGGCTACACCTTC CASSQDRGAFYGYTF
13 TRBJ1-1 . . TRBV29-1 TGCAGCGCCCTGTCCGGGGCAAGCACTGAAGCTTTCTTT CSALSGASTEAFF
13 TRBJ1-4 TRBD1 . TRBV27 TGTGCCAGCAGCCATGGGACAGTTGAAAAACTGTTTTTT CASSHGTVEKLFF
15 TRBJ2-7 TRBD2 . TRBV28 TGTGCCAGCAGTTCGGGACTAGCGGGGACCTACGAGCAGTACTTC CASSSGLAGTYEQYF
13 TRBJ2-7 . once TRBV28 TGTGCCAGCAGTTTAGACGGAGCCTACGAGCAGTACTTC CASSLDGAYEQYF
15 TRBJ2-7 . . TRBV27 TGTGCCAGCAGTTTATCCGTGGCTCGATGGTACGAGCAGTACTTC CASSLSVARWYEQYF
13 TRBJ2-3 . . TRBV12-2 TGTGCAAGTCGCTTTCTCCGTACAGATACGCAGTATTTT CASRFLRTDTQYF
14 TRBJ1-2 TRBD1 . TRBV15 TGTGCCACCAGCAGAGAAACAGGGGGCTATGGCTACACCTTC CATSRETGGYGYTF
13 TRBJ2-7 . . TRBV19 TGTGCCAGTAGTATCGTCAGCTCCTACGAGCAGTACTTC CASSIVSSYEQYF
15 TRBJ1-1 . . TRBV5-6 TGTGCCAGCAGCGACGGGACATTGGGGTTCACTGAAGCTTTCTTT CASSDGTLGFTEAFF
16 TRBJ2-7 . . TRBV5-1 TGCGCCAGCAGCCCGACTTTAGCGGCGCGGGTCGGGGAGCAGTACTTC CASSPTLAARVGEQYF
15 TRBJ2-1 TRBD1 . TRBV5-1 TGCGCCAGCAGCTTGGTTACTAGACAGGGGAATGAGCAGTTCTTC CASSLVTRQGNEQFF
14 TRBJ2-1 TRBD1 . TRBV30 TGTGCCTGGGGAACAGGGGGCGCCATCAATGAGCAGTTCTTC CAWGTGGAINEQFF
12 TRBJ2-5 . . TRBV28 TGTGCCAGCGGCCCGGTGGGGGTGACCCAGTACTTC CASGPVGVTQYF
15 TRBJ2-7 TRBD2 . TRBV4-1 TGCGCCAGCAGCTTAGTGACTAGCGGCTCCTACGAGCAGTACTTC CASSLVTSGSYEQYF
17 TRBJ2-1 TRBD2 once TRBV27 TGTGCCAGCAGTCCCAACGTGTTAGCGGGAATCGTAGATGAGCAGTTCTTC CASSPNVLAGIVDEQFF
15 TRBJ2-7 TRBD1 . TRBV7-6 TGTGCCAGCAGCAAGGAGGGACAGGGGGCCCACGAGCAGTACTTC CASSKEGQGAHEQYF
16 TRBJ1-4 TRBD1 . TRBV7-9 TGTGCCAGCAGCTTAAACTCCGGGACAGTTAATGAAAAACTGTTTTTT CASSLNSGTVNEKLFF
15 TRBJ2-7 . . TRBV6-1 TGTGCCAGCGGGGGGGGCGGGACAGGCTCCTACGAGCAGTACTTC CASGGGGTGSYEQYF
12 TRBJ2-2 . few TRBV9 TGTGCCAGCAGCCCCGACACCGGGGAGCTGTTTTTT CASSPDTGELFF
17 TRBJ2-5 . . TRBV7-6 TGTGCCAGCAGCTTAGCGTATAGAGGGGCGACTAAAGAGACCCAGTACTTC CASSLAYRGATKETQYF
15 TRBJ2-1 . . TRBV4-1 TGCGCCAGCAGCCAAGATCGCCCGACCTACAATGAGCAGTTCTTC CASSQDRPTYNEQFF
15 TRBJ1-5 . . TRBV27 TGTGCCAGCAGTTTATGGGGACGGGACAATCAGCCCCAGCATTTT CASSLWGRDNQPQHF
14 TRBJ1-2 . . TRBV2 TGTGCCAGCAGAGCCGGTCCTCCAGGGGATGGCTACACCTTC CASRAGPPGDGYTF
18 TRBJ2-3 . . TRBV7-9 TGTGCCAGCAGCTTAGAGAGTTGGGGACATCGTAGCACAGATACGCAGTATTTT CASSLESWGHRSTDTQYF
12 TRBJ2-7 . . TRBV27 TGTGCCAGCACGGGAGGGGGCGGCGAGCAGTACTTC CASTGGGGEQYF
15 TRBJ2-3 TRBD2 . TRBV4-3 TGCGCCAGCAGCCAGACGGGACTAGCGACAGATACGCAGTATTTT CASSQTGLATDTQYF
14 TRBJ2-1 . . TRBV25-1 TGTGCCAGCAGTGTAAACCCAGCTAGCAATGAGCAGTTCTTC CASSVNPASNEQFF